This is a list of T cell receptor beta chains from one sample in a study of blood T cell repertoires in COVID-19. Assay: immunoSEQ multiplex PCR; the TCRdb copy retains only in-frame clones and omits some. The table records 45,000 to 70,000 clones, over 75% of them present only once. Sequenced sample: peripheral blood. Source of these receptors: a man in his 60s with acute or convalescent COVID-19. The CDR3 runs from the conserved cysteine through the conserved F or W. The D gene is left open where the match is weak. Size tells how often a clone was seen (once, few, many) or the class of an expanded clone, and some rows leave it out.

v_gene,abundance,d_gene,j_gene,CDR3nt,CDR3aa
TRBV6-5,-,-,TRBJ1-2,TGTGCCAGCAGTTCTGACTTTAACTATGGCTACACCTTC,CASSSDFNYGYTF
TRBV3-1/TRBV3-2,-,-,TRBJ2-2,TGTGCCAGCAGCCAGATGAGGAGTAGCACCGGGGAGCTGTTTTTT,CASSQMRSSTGELFF
TRBV7-2,-,TRBD1,TRBJ1-1,TGTGCCAGCAGCCCGGGACAGGTCAGAGGTGAAGCTTTCTTT,CASSPGQVRGEAFF
TRBV7-6,-,TRBD1,TRBJ1-4,TGTGCCAGCAGCCTACGGACAGGGAACAATGAAAAACTGTTTTTT,CASSLRTGNNEKLFF
TRBV27,-,TRBD1,TRBJ1-2,TGTGCCAGCAGTTTATCGGGAGGGGCAGGGGGCGCGAGTTTGTACACCTTC,CASSLSGGAGGASLYTF
TRBV3-1/TRBV3-2,-,TRBD2,TRBJ2-6,TGTGCCAGCAGCCCCCCGGGGGGGCTGGGGGCCAACGTCCTGACTTTC,CASSPPGGLGANVLTF
TRBV9,-,TRBD2,TRBJ2-5,TGTGCCAGCAGCAAAGACGTAGCGGGGGCAGGGGGCCAGTACTTC,CASSKDVAGAGGQYF
TRBV7-2,-,TRBD2,TRBJ2-7,TGTGCCAGCAGGGGTACGGGGGGGCGCAACGAGCAGTACTTC,CASRGTGGRNEQYF
TRBV27,-,TRBD1,TRBJ1-2,TGTGCCAGCAGCCTTTCGACAGGGGGCTTAATTAACTATGGCTACACCTTC,CASSLSTGGLINYGYTF
TRBV3-1/TRBV3-2,few,TRBD1,TRBJ1-2,TGTGCCAGCAGCCAAGGGGCAGGGGGTGTCCTTGGCTACACCTTC,CASSQGAGGVLGYTF
TRBV11-3,-,TRBD2,TRBJ2-3,TGTGCCAGCAGCTTAGCTCTAGCGGGGGGATACACAGATACGCAGTATTTT,CASSLALAGGYTDTQYF
TRBV7-2,few,TRBD1,TRBJ1-3,TGTGCCAGCAGCTGGGGACAGGGAAACACCATATATTTT,CASSWGQGNTIYF
TRBV15,-,TRBD2,TRBJ2-2,TGTGCCACCCAGGTCGGGGGTAGCGGGTCGAACACCGGGGAGCTGTTTTTT,CATQVGGSGSNTGELFF
TRBV5-6,-,-,TRBJ1-1,TGTGCCAGCAGCTTTTCGGACAGATCGAGGACTGAAGCTTTCTTT,CASSFSDRSRTEAFF
TRBV4-2,-,-,TRBJ1-2,TGTGCCAGCAGCCAAGAGTGGGGCGGGGGCTATGGCTACACCTTC,CASSQEWGGGYGYTF
TRBV2,-,-,TRBJ2-3,TGTGCCAGCAGTGTCATCGTCATGGGGGGTGGCACAGATACGCAGTATTTT,CASSVIVMGGGTDTQYF
TRBV4-1,-,TRBD2,TRBJ2-5,TGCGCCAGCAGCCAAGGTGGTTATCGGGGGGGCCGTCCGGAGACCCAGTACTTC,CASSQGGYRGGRPETQYF
TRBV20-1,-,-,TRBJ1-1,TGCAGTGCCTCCAGGCGTACTGAAGCTTTCTTT,CSASRRTEAFF
TRBV9,-,-,TRBJ2-7,TGTGCCAGCAGCTCGCTGACAGGAGGAAACGAGCAGTACTTC,CASSSLTGGNEQYF
TRBV20-1,-,TRBD2,TRBJ2-3,TGCAGTGCTAGTGAGTTAGGTCGGGGGGCAGATACGCAGTATTTT,CSASELGRGADTQYF
TRBV4-2,-,TRBD1,TRBJ1-1,TGTGCCAGCAGCCAAGAGTGGACAGGGGGCATGAACACTGAAGCTTTCTTT,CASSQEWTGGMNTEAFF
TRBV14,-,TRBD1,TRBJ1-2,TGTGCCAGCAGCCCCCGGGACAGGGCAGTTAACTATGGCTACACCTTC,CASSPRDRAVNYGYTF
TRBV6-5,-,TRBD1,TRBJ1-4,TGTGCCAGCAGTACCCGGGACAGGAGAAATGAAAAACTGTTTTTT,CASSTRDRRNEKLFF
TRBV2,-,TRBD2,TRBJ2-5,TGTGCCAGCAGTGATGCTAGCGGGACCTTCTTTGCCCAGTACTTC,CASSDASGTFFAQYF
TRBV11-2,-,TRBD2,TRBJ2-7,TGTGCCAGCAGCCCAGTTCGAGCGGGGGTAAACGAGCAGTACTTC,CASSPVRAGVNEQYF
TRBV28,-,TRBD2,TRBJ2-4,TGTGCCAGCAGTTTAGGGTGGACTAGCCCAGCCAAAAACATTCAGTACTTC,CASSLGWTSPAKNIQYF
TRBV2,-,-,TRBJ1-2,TGTGCCAGCAGTGAGTCCCCTTATTCGGGTGGCTACACCTTC,CASSESPYSGGYTF
TRBV7-2,-,-,TRBJ2-5,TGTGCCAGCAGACTTAGTGGGCAGGGGCAAGAGACCCAGTACTTC,CASRLSGQGQETQYF
TRBV5-4,-,-,TRBJ2-6,TGTGCCAGCAGCCCTAACTGGGCCTCTGGGGCCAACGTCCTGACTTTC,CASSPNWASGANVLTF
TRBV19,once,-,TRBJ1-2,TGTGCCAGTAGTATGATGGGGGCCAGCTATGGCTACACCTTC,CASSMMGASYGYTF
TRBV6-1,-,-,TRBJ1-5,TGTGCCAGCACCTTGGACAACAATCAGCCCCAGCATTTT,CASTLDNNQPQHF
TRBV12-3/TRBV12-4,-,-,TRBJ2-3,TGTGCCAGCAGTTTAAGAGGTGCGGAGGGGCAGTATTTT,CASSLRGAEGQYF
TRBV7-9,-,-,TRBJ1-1,TGTGCCAGCAGCTCCCAGGGGTCAGCTGAAGCTTTCTTT,CASSSQGSAEAFF
TRBV19,few,-,TRBJ2-3,TGTGCCAGTAGATACGCACAGGGCGCCACAGATACGCAGTATTTT,CASRYAQGATDTQYF
TRBV7-3,-,-,TRBJ2-2,TGTGCCAGCAGCTTAGGGCAGACAAGGACCGGGGAGCTGTTTTTT,CASSLGQTRTGELFF
TRBV2,-,-,TRBJ1-3,TGTGCCAGCTTTCAGGGGCTCTCTGGAAACACCATATATTTT,CASFQGLSGNTIYF
TRBV7-2,-,-,TRBJ1-5,TGTGCCGCATCAGGGGAGGGTTTTGGTCAGCCCCAGCATTTT,CAASGEGFGQPQHF
TRBV12-3/TRBV12-4,-,-,TRBJ2-7,TGTGCCAGCAGCAAGACAGGTTACGAGCAGTACTTC,CASSKTGYEQYF
TRBV4-2,few,TRBD1,TRBJ2-1,TGTGCCAGCAGCCAAGGGACAGGGTTTGAGCAGTTCTTC,CASSQGTGFEQFF
TRBV6-5,-,TRBD1,TRBJ1-1,TGTGCCAGCAGCTTTGACCGGACAGGAAAAGCTTTCTTT,CASSFDRTGKAFF
TRBV27,once,-,TRBJ2-7,TGTGCCAGCAGTTTCACTAGGAACTCGCACGAGCAGTACTTC,CASSFTRNSHEQYF
TRBV30,-,TRBD2,TRBJ2-3,TGTGCCTGGAGTGTAGCGGGGGGGATTACTAGCACAGATACGCAGTATTTT,CAWSVAGGITSTDTQYF
TRBV30,-,TRBD2,TRBJ2-5,TGTGCCTGGAGTGTACCGAGCGGGGGTGGTGAGACCCAGTACTTC,CAWSVPSGGGETQYF
TRBV5-4,many,-,TRBJ1-1,TGTGCCAGCAGCCTGACAGGGAACACTGAAGCTTTCTTT,CASSLTGNTEAFF
TRBV11-1,-,TRBD1,TRBJ1-3,TGTGCCAGCAGGGGACGGGACAGCTCTGGAAACACCATATATTTT,CASRGRDSSGNTIYF